This T cell receptor (beta chain) was sequenced for a study of T cells in Graves' hyperthyroidism and ophthalmopathy. Overall study context: Peripheral blood samples were taken at initial diagnosis, prior to any treatment. Findings of the study overall: The majority of expanded thyroid clonotypes above 0.001 also appeared in blood.

This clonotype was counted a single time. Antigen specificity is unknown. Subjects aged 18 to 65 presented with newly diagnosed hyperthyroidism of less than 2 months' duration. The diagnostic basis comprised clinical symptoms, serum thyroxine and TRAb, thyroid ultrasound and orbital computed tomography. Researchers took RNA transcripts and amplified the TCR beta CDR3 regions from them. The HTBI primer set was used in a first-round RT-PCR of the TCR CDR3. TCRdb independently ran MiXCR on the multiplex PCR reads; one entry per CDR3 protein. Here the sample spans nearly 750,000 distinct CDR3 sequences, approximately 36% being singletons. The CDR3 sequence is 15 residues long. The V gene's germline CDR1 is SGHAT and CDR2 FQNNGV.

What was sequenced was blood. V is TRBV11-2 and J is TRBJ2-5, with TRBD2 matching 10 bases. This TCR derives from a woman aged 35 to 49 with Graves' hyperthyroidism. The CDR3 loop reads CAIQLRTSGQETQYF. CDR3 nucleotides: TGTGCTATTCAGTTGAGGACTAGCGGCCAAGAGACCCAGTACTTC. Supplemented by reference TRBV11-2 and TRBJ2-5, the full variable domain reads EAGVAQSPRYKIIEKRQSVAFWCNPISGHATLYWYQQILGQGPKLLIQFQNNGVVDDSQLPKDRFSAERLKGVDSTLKIQPAKLEDSAVYLCAIQLRTSGQETQYFGPGTRLLVL.